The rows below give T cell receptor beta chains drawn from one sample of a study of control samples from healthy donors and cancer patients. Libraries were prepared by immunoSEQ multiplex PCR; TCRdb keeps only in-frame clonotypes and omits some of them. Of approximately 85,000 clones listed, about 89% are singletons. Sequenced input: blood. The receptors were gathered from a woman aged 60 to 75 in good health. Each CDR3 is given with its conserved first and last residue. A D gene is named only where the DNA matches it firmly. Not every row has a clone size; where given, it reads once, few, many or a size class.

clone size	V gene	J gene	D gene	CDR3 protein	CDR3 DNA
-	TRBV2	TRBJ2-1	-	CASSEGRGYEQFF	TGTGCCAGCAGTGAAGGGAGAGGCTATGAGCAGTTCTTC
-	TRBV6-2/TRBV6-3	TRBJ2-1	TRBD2	CASSTFLTSGAYNEQFF	TGTGCCAGCAGTACCTTTTTGACTAGCGGCGCTTACAATGAGCAGTTCTTC
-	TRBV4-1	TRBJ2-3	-	CASSPTGRGNTDTQYF	TGCGCCAGCAGCCCGACCGGGCGGGGAAACACAGATACGCAGTATTTT
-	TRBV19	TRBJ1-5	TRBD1	CASSMGQTYSNQPQHF	TGTGCCAGTAGTATGGGACAGACATATAGCAATCAGCCCCAGCATTTT
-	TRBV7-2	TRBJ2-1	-	CASSFISGAYNEQFF	TGTGCCAGCAGCTTTATTAGCGGAGCCTACAATGAGCAGTTCTTC
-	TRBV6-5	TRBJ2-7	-	CATLKGRDNGREQYF	TGTGCCACTCTGAAGGGGCGCGACAACGGTCGCGAGCAGTACTTC
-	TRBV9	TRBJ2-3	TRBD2	CASSVASGGIADTQYF	TGTGCCAGCAGCGTAGCCAGCGGGGGGATCGCAGATACGCAGTATTTT
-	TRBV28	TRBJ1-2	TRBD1	CASWGRGWGGYTF	TGTGCCAGCTGGGGCAGGGGGTGGGGAGGCTACACCTTC
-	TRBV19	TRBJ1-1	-	CASSIGEVAEAFF	TGTGCCAGTAGTATAGGGGAGGTGGCTGAAGCTTTCTTT
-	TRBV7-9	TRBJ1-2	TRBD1	CASSVGAFRGRGGYTF	TGTGCCAGCAGCGTAGGAGCTTTTAGGGGGCGTGGTGGCTACACCTTC
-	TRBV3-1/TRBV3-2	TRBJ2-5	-	CASSQFQTVQETQYF	TGTGCCAGCAGCCAATTCCAGACGGTACAAGAGACCCAGTACTTC
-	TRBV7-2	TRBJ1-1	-	CASSLLPGGTEAFF	TGTGCCAGCAGCTTATTGCCCGGTGGCACTGAAGCTTTCTTT
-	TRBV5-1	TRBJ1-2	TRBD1	CASSLGTASYGYTF	TGCGCCAGCAGCTTAGGGACAGCAAGCTATGGCTACACCTTC
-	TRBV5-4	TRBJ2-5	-	CASSSGGQKETQYF	TGTGCCAGCAGCTCCGGGGGCCAAAAAGAGACCCAGTACTTC
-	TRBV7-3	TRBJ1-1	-	CASSLFRDTEAFF	TGTGCCAGCAGCTTATTTAGGGATACTGAAGCTTTCTTT
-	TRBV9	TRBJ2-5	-	CASSGDSSQETQYF	TGTGCCAGCAGCGGAGACAGCAGCCAAGAGACCCAGTACTTC
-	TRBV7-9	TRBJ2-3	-	CASSLGADFTDTQYF	TGTGCCAGCAGCTTAGGGGCGGATTTCACAGATACGCAGTATTTT
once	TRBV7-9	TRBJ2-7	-	CASSLADYEQYF	TGTGCCAGCAGCTTAGCGGATTACGAGCAGTACTTC
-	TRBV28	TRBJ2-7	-	CASSLFGPAYEQYF	TGTGCCAGCAGTTTATTTGGGCCCGCCTACGAGCAGTACTTC
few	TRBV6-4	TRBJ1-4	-	CASSDRWGGEKLFF	TGTGCCAGCAGTGACAGGTGGGGTGGGGAAAAACTGTTTTTT
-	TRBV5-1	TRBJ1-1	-	CASSPRRGNTEAFF	TGCGCCAGCAGCCCCCGGAGGGGGAACACTGAAGCTTTCTTT
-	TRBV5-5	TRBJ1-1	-	CASSLLFGHTEAFF	TGTGCCAGCAGCTTGCTTTTCGGCCACACTGAAGCTTTCTTT
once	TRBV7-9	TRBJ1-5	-	CASSAPNQPQHF	TGTGCCAGCAGCGCCCCGAATCAGCCCCAGCATTTT
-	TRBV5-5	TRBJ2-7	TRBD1	CASSFLTGGGRAEQYF	TGTGCCAGCAGCTTTTTAACAGGGGGCGGTAGGGCCGAGCAGTACTTC
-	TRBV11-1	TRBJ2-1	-	CASSLGRGRSYNEQFF	TGTGCCAGCAGCTTAGGGAGGGGGCGTTCCTACAATGAGCAGTTCTTC
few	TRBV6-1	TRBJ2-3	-	CASSEGVVARNTQYF	TGTGCCAGCAGTGAGGGGGTGGTAGCACGAAATACGCAGTATTTT
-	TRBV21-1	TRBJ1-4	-	CAGGPGQGDEKLFF	TGTGCCGGGGGGCCGGGACAGGGGGATGAAAAACTGTTTTTT
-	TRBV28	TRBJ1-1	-	CASSLSVGGLSEAFF	TGTGCCAGCAGTTTATCGGTTGGAGGGTTATCTGAAGCTTTCTTT
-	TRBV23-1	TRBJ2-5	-	CASSQSGGPPQETQYF	TGCGCCAGCAGTCAATCGGGGGGACCACCCCAAGAGACCCAGTACTTC
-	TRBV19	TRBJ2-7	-	CASSLQGGGRPPYEQYF	TGTGCCAGTAGTCTTCAAGGGGGCGGGAGGCCGCCTTACGAGCAGTACTTC
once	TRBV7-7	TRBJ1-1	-	CASSLVLDTEAFF	TGTGCCAGCAGCTTAGTTCTAGACACTGAAGCTTTCTTT
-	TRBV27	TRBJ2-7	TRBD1	CASSHWDRVTYEQYF	TGTGCCAGCAGTCACTGGGACAGGGTAACCTACGAGCAGTACTTC
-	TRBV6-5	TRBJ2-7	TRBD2	CASRVLAGDTYEQYF	TGTGCCAGCAGGGTACTAGCGGGGGACACCTACGAGCAGTACTTC
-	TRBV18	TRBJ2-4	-	CASSPGAGNIQYF	TGTGCCAGCTCACCAGGCGCGGGGAACATTCAGTACTTC
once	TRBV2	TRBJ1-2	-	CASSEPSRVGGYTF	TGTGCCAGCAGTGAACCCTCCAGGGTAGGAGGCTACACCTTC
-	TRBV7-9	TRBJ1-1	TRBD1	CASSPQGGREEAFF	TGTGCCAGCAGCCCCCAGGGGGGGAGGGAAGAAGCTTTCTTT
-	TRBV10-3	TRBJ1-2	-	CAITAYRDGYTF	TGTGCCATCACGGCTTACCGGGATGGCTACACCTTC
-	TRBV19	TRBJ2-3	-	CASSPRGIGSTDTQYF	TGTGCCAGTAGTCCTCGGGGAATTGGAAGCACAGATACGCAGTATTTT
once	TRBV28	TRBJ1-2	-	CASSLGTGPGYTF	TGTGCCAGCAGCCTCGGCACGGGTCCCGGCTACACCTTC
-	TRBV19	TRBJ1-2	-	CASSTAEINGYTF	TGTGCCAGTAGTACGGCGGAGATCAATGGCTACACCTTC